The entry below describes one T cell receptor (beta chain). These data come from a study of shared clonotypes between healthy human individuals. The naive CD8 subset, CD45RO-negative cells positively selected for CCR7, excluded terminally differentiated effector memory CD45RA+ cells. Germline-derived CDR1 and CDR2 are MNHEY and SMNVEV (reference sequence). The CDR3 is made up of 14 amino acids. The V gene end was trimmed by 0 bases and the J gene end by 4 bases; junction bases not matched to a gene: 3. TCRdb's copy holds only in-frame clones and misses some; the assay was immunoSEQ multiplex PCR. The sample records about 800,000 clones, roughly 96% being singletons.

This receptor was taken from a man aged 30 to 45 in good health. This chain joins TRBV27 and TRBJ2-7; the match to TRBD1 covers 7 bases. The source material was naive CD8+ T cells sorted from blood. The CDR3: CASSLSVQGYEQYF. The CDR3 nucleotides are TGTGCCAGCAGTTTATCCGTACAGGGGTACGAGCAGTACTTC.